Below, 20 T cell receptor beta chains from the same sample are listed, as sequenced in a study of shared clonotypes between healthy human individuals. Sequencing was performed with immunoSEQ multiplex PCR; in TCRdb, only in-frame clones are kept and a portion is missing. Seen here are more than 2 million clones, approximately 95% observed once, and the top ten hold 1% to 1.3%. Terminally differentiated effector memory CD45RA+ cells were excluded from the naive CD8 cells, which were CD45RO-negative and positively selected for CCR7. Sequences were obtained from naive CD8+ T cells sorted from blood. These receptors all stem from a man aged 18 to 29 in good health.

The chain joins TRBV7-9 to TRBJ1-1; 10 bases are shared with TRBD1. The CDR3 runs to 15 residues. V trimming: 3 bases; J trimming: 5 bases; junction bases outside the gene matches: 6. Germline V gene sequence: CDR1 SEHNR, CDR2 FQNEAQ (reference sequence). This CDR3 is CASSFATGGGTEAFF. CDR3 DNA sequence: TGTGCCAGCAGCTTCGCGACAGGGGGCGGAACTGAAGCTTTCTTT.

A note on this clone: Other DNA sequences in this sample translate to the same CDR3. The rearrangement joins TRBV10-1 to TRBJ1-1, with D unresolved. Germline lookup yields CDR1 WNHNN and CDR2 SYGVQD (reference sequence). The V and J ends lost 0 bases and 1 base respectively, with 6 bases between them. The CDR3 covers 14 residues. The CDR3, as DNA: TGCGCCAGCAGTGAGTCCCCAGGGAACACTGAAGCTTTCTTT. This gives the protein CASSESPGNTEAFF.

This chain connects TRBV25-1 to TRBJ1-2; no clear D. Germline-derived CDR1 and CDR2 are MGHDK and SYGVNS. The CDR3 is made up of 12 amino acids. The V end lost 6 bases, the J end lost 4 bases, and 9 bases lay between the germline ends. CDR3 sequence (DNA): TGTGCCAGCAGGGCGGTGGGCTATGGCTACACCTTC. It yields the protein CASRAVGYGYTF.

This chain uses TRBV7-5 with TRBJ2-7; TRBD1 is taken as the D call from the table, unchecked against the DNA. TRBV7-5 is listed as a pseudogene. The CDR3 runs 14 residues. The chain's CDR3 is CARNQWCKGLVGIF. The CDR3 nucleotides read TGTGCCAGAAACCAATGGTGTAAGGGGCTGGTGGGGATCTTC.

The rearrangement uses TRBV11-2 and TRBJ2-1; either TRBD1 or TRBD2 may supply D (7 bases each). The germline V and J ends were trimmed by 5 bases and 6 bases, with 20 bases remaining between them. The CDR3 is made up of 16 amino acids. Germline V gene lookup returns CDR1 SGHAT and CDR2 FQNNGV. CDR3 loop: CASSPGGGIAFNEQFF. The CDR3 nucleotides read TGTGCCAGCAGCCCAGGGGGGGGCATCGCATTCAATGAGCAGTTCTTC.

The chain employs TRBV7-9 and TRBJ2-5; maybe TRBD1 (5 bases). V lost 8 bases to trimming and J lost 0 bases, with 10 bases between them. This CDR3 has 13 amino acids. The germline V gene has CDR1 SEHNR and CDR2 FQNEAQ (reference sequence). DNA for the CDR3: TGTGCCAGCGGCCGACAGAACCAAGAGACCCAGTACTTC. It specifies CASGRQNQETQYF.

Turning to this clone: This CDR3 is also generated by other DNA sequences in the sample. V usage is TRBV6-1 and J usage is TRBJ1-2; no reliable D call. This CDR3 spans 13 amino acids. Germline loops: CDR1 MNHNS, CDR2 SASEGT. The V gene lost 8 bases and the J gene lost 3 bases, with 13 bases spanning the gap. The DNA for the CDR3 is TGTGCCAGCCTTCGGACGACGGACTATGGCTACACCTTC. It encodes CASLRTTDYGYTF.

The sample holds a few counts of this clone. The junction and the germline gene differ at one end; a read error may be behind it. The chain joins TRBV19 to TRBJ1-4; the D gene is possibly TRBD1 (6 bases). The CDR3 loop spans 12 amino acids. Germline assignment: CDR1 LNHDA and CDR2 SQIVND (reference sequence). The CDR3, as DNA: TGTGCCAGTAGCCCCCCCCGAGGGACAAAGGTTTTT. It codes for CASSPPRGTKVF.

The rearrangement links TRBV5-1 to TRBJ2-6, with D maybe TRBD1 (6 bases). The germline V gene encodes CDR1 SGHRS and CDR2 YFSETQ. V was clipped by 2 bases and J by 1 base, with 7 bases between them. The CDR3 spans 15 residues. The CDR3 DNA follows: TGCGCCAGCAGCTTAGGACAGTCTGGGGCCAACGTCCTGACTTTC. This encodes CASSLGQSGANVLTF.

With respect to this clone: The sample has other DNA sequences that encode this CDR3 too. The V and J genes are TRBV9 and TRBJ2-7; 8 bases align to TRBD1. The ends lost 3 bases at V and 1 base at J; junction bases unmatched: 6. There are 15 residues in the CDR3. Germline V gene sequence: CDR1 SGDLS, CDR2 YYNGEE. CDR3 nucleotides: TGTGCCAGCAGCGCCGGGACAGGCCCTTCCTACGAGCAGTACTTC. As protein: CASSAGTGPSYEQYF. Based on the CDR3 plus reference TRBV9 and TRBJ2-7, the full variable domain is DSGVTQTPKHLITATGQRVTLRCSPRSGDLSVYWYQQSLDQGLQFLIQYYNGEERAKGNILERFSAQQFPDLHSELNLSSLELGDSALYFCASSAGTGPSYEQYFGPGTRLTVT.

This chain connects TRBV12-2 to TRBJ1-6; TRBD1, the D gene given by the table, was not confirmed from the DNA. TRBV12-2 is a recognized pseudogene. This CDR3 contains 16 residues. The CDR3 loop is CASRFPRTGLSSPLHF. The CDR3 DNA sequence: TGTGCAAGTCGCTTCCCAAGGACAGGGTTAAGCTCACCCCTCCACTTT.

The rearrangement joins TRBV5-6 to TRBJ2-5; 9 nucleotides line up with TRBD2. Per the germline V gene, CDR1 is SGHDT and CDR2 is YYEEEE. This CDR3 comprises 15 residues. After removal of 2 bases from V and 2 bases from J, the junction contained 4 bases not matched to a gene. CDR3 bases: TGTGCCAGCAGCTTTGACGCGGGAGGGCAAGAGACCCAGTACTTC. Protein: CASSFDAGGQETQYF.

The rearrangement joins TRBV5-1 to TRBJ1-2, with a tentative D call TRBD1 (6 bases). CDR1 and CDR2 from the germline V gene are SGHRS and YFSETQ. The CDR3 consists of 19 residues. V lost 0 bases, J lost 0 bases, and 21 bases lay in between. As DNA, the CDR3 is TGCGCCAGCAGCTTGGAGGCCTCGGGACATCTCCTACCTAACTATGGCTACACCTTC. It codes for CASSLEASGHLLPNYGYTF.

V usage is TRBV27 and J usage is TRBJ2-1, with D possibly being TRBD1 or TRBD2 (5 bases each). Germline V lookup: CDR1 MNHEY, CDR2 SMNVEV (reference sequence). The CDR3 loop spans 15 amino acids. Between the trimmed V and J ends, which lost 4 bases and 5 bases, there was a span of 15 bases. Written as DNA, the CDR3 is TGTGCCAGCAGTTCCCGACAGAAGCGGAACAATGAGCAGTTCTTC. Translated, it gives CASSSRQKRNNEQFF.

This rearrangement joins TRBV11-2 to TRBJ1-4, with D unclear. Trimming took 0 bases from V and 4 from J, leaving 12 bases between them. CDR3 size: 16 residues. Germline V gives CDR1 SGHAT, CDR2 FQNNGV. The chain's CDR3 is CASSLEAPSHNEKLFF. CDR3 nucleotide sequence: TGTGCCAGCAGCTTAGAGGCCCCCAGCCATAATGAAAAACTGTTTTTT.

This clone was seen a single time. Other DNA sequences in this sample translate to the same CDR3. V usage is TRBV27 and J usage is TRBJ1-5; no reliable D call. In germline, CDR1 is MNHEY, CDR2 SMNVEV (reference sequence). The CDR3 is made up of 10 amino acids. Trimming stripped 8 bases from V and 5 bases from J, with 4 bases between. The CDR3, as DNA: TGTGCCAGCGGGTATCAGCCCCAGCATTTT. Its protein is CASGYQPQHF.

V is TRBV7-9 and J is TRBJ2-7; possible D gene TRBD1, 5 bases. Germline V gives CDR1 SEHNR, CDR2 FQNEAQ (reference sequence). V was trimmed by 2 bases and J by 12 bases, leaving 17 bases between them. The CDR3 covers 13 residues. In DNA form, the CDR3 reads TGTGCCAGCAGCTTAACTCTCCGGCAGGGCATGTACTTC. It translates to CASSLTLRQGMYF.

This chain links TRBV11-2 with TRBJ1-1; D ambiguous. This CDR3 comprises 13 residues. Germline-derived CDR1 and CDR2 are SGHAT and FQNNGV. The V end was cut by 2 bases, the J end by 6 bases, with 10 bases between. Written as DNA, the CDR3 is TGTGCCAGCAGCTTAATAGGGTTCGCTGAAGCTTTCTTT. Amino acids: CASSLIGFAEAFF. Supplemented by reference TRBV11-2 and TRBJ1-1, the full variable domain reads EAGVAQSPRYKIIEKRQSVAFWCNPISGHATLYWYQQILGQGPKLLIQFQNNGVVDDSQLPKDRFSAERLKGVDSTLKIQPAKLEDSAVYLCASSLIGFAEAFFGQGTRLTVV.

The gene calls are TRBV19 and TRBJ1-6, with D unclear. Trimming stripped 4 bases from V and 8 bases from J, with 15 bases between. Germline-derived CDR1 and CDR2 are LNHDA and SQIVND (reference sequence). The CDR3 is 15 residues long. CDR3 sequence (DNA): TGTGCCAGTAGTAATCCTCAAGGGTGGGATTCACCCCTCCACTTT. This translates into CASSNPQGWDSPLHF.

The genes are TRBV19 and TRBJ2-7; no clear D gene. Trimming removed 1 base from V and 5 bases from J, with 12 bases in between. Per the germline V gene, CDR1 is LNHDA and CDR2 is SQIVND (reference sequence). The CDR3 spans 14 residues. As DNA, the CDR3 is TGTGCCAGTAGTATAGTCTCGGGCAGTAACGAGCAGTACTTC. It translates to CASSIVSGSNEQYF.